These 3 T cell receptor beta chains came from one sample sequenced in a study of T cell changes during pregnancy in multiple sclerosis. The protocol was immunoSEQ multiplex PCR, while the TCRdb copy is restricted to in-frame clones and leaves out a portion. The repertoire holds tens of thousands of clones, 75% to 90% seen once, with roughly 0.54% in the top ten. This sample comprised CD4+ T cells from peripheral blood mononuclear cells, obtained in the first trimester of pregnancy. These receptors all come from a female donor with multiple sclerosis, enrolled in a pregnancy study.

V usage is TRBV7-3 and J usage is TRBJ1-1; D unresolved. This CDR3 has 15 amino acids. CDR1 and CDR2 (germline): SGHTA, FQGTGA. Trimming removed 5 bases at V and 5 bases at J, with 18 bases between. The CDR3 sequence is CASSQITEAGTEAFF. Here the CDR3 DNA reads TGTGCCAGCAGCCAAATTACCGAAGCGGGAACTGAAGCTTTCTTT.

The rearrangement uses TRBV2 and TRBJ1-5, with D possibly matching TRBD1 (6 bases). V gave up 5 bases and J gave up 5 bases, with 10 bases separating them. The CDR3 length is 13 residues. Germline V lookup: CDR1 SNHLY, CDR2 FYNNEI. The CDR3 here is CASSSKGDQPQHF. The CDR3 DNA reads TGTGCCAGCAGTTCCAAGGGGGATCAGCCCCAGCATTTT. The whole variable domain, remainder taken from reference TRBV2 and TRBJ1-5, is EPEVTQTPSHQVTQMGQEVILRCVPISNHLYFYWYRQILGQKVEFLVSFYNNEISEKSEIFDDQFSVERPDGSNFTLKIRSTKLEDSAMYFCASSSKGDQPQHFGDGTRLSIL.

The chain has TRBV18 and TRBJ1-3, with 7 bases fitting TRBD1. CDR1 is KGHSH, CDR2 LQKENI, per germline. With 4 bases clipped from V and 0 bases from J, the junction kept 3 bases outside the gene matches. CDR3 length equals 15 residues. The CDR3 sequence: CASSLTGDSGNTIYF. As DNA, the CDR3 is TGTGCCAGCTCACTTACAGGGGACTCTGGAAACACCATATATTTT.